Listed here is a single T cell receptor beta chain. Seattle cases were enrolled at active infection and followed longitudinally. The V gene lost 0 bases and the J gene lost 0 bases, with 10 bases spanning the gap. The length of the CDR3 is 15 residues. The germline V gene encodes CDR1 SGHKS and CDR2 YYEKEE (reference sequence). This entry comes from a study of blood T cell repertoires in COVID-19. Study context: T cells, B-cell-depleted T cells, or PBMCs supplied cDNA or gDNA.

In the authors' workflow: Scientists estimated how many nucleated cells there were by amplifying reference gene primers. The table came from immunoSEQ multiplex PCR; TCRdb's copy has only in-frame clones and leaves some out. D and trimming come from the DNA, and the V and J calls and clone size come from that table. The sample has 330,000 or so clones, roughly 90% seen once; the top ten hold 3.9%. Material: peripheral blood. The receptor was derived from a woman aged 55-70 years with COVID-19, enrolled during active disease. The chain employs TRBV5-5 and TRBJ2-7; D unresolved. The CDR3 region has the DNA TGTGCCAGCAGCTTGGGTCCCACAGTCTCCTACGAGCAGTACTTC. Its translation: CASSLGPTVSYEQYF.